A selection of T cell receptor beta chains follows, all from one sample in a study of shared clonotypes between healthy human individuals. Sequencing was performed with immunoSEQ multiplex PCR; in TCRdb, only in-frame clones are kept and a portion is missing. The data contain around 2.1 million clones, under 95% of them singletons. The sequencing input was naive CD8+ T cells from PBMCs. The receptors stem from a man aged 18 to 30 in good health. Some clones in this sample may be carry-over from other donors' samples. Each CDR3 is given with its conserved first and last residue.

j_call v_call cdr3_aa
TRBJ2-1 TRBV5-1 CASSLVGSGDPYNEQFF
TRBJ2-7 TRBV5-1 CASIRVQGSSEQYF
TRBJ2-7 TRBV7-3 CASSPTRSHEQYF
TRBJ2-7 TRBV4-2 CASSQRTSGNNEQYF
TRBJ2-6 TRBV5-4 CASSLQGAGANVLTF
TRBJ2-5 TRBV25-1 CASSEYWGVGRETQYF
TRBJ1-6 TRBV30 CAWSIRPSSYNSPLHF
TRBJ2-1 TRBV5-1 CASSLRLALDNEQFF
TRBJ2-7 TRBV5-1 CASSLGYSFSYEQYF
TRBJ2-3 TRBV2 CASSEWGRAGGSTDTQYF
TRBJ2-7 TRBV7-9 CASSPRDGAVSYEQYF
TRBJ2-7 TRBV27 CASSLRAPPKYEQYF
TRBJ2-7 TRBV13 CASSTGTTSYEQYF
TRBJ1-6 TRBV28 CASAIWGNSPLHF
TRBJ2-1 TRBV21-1 CASITTEGGRGYEQFF
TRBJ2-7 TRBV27 CASSFDRGVEQYF
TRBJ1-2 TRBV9 CASSAETGGDYGYTF
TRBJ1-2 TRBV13 CASSFTGGLDYGYTF
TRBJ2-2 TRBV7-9 CASSLALPGELFF
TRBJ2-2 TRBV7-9 CASMRLAGGNTGELFF
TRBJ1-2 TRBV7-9 CASSSRVLGNYGYTF
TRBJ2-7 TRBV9 CASSVIATSGLDEQYF
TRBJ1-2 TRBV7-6 CASSLSDRGRKYGYTF
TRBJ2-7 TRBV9 CASSVGQDPYEQYF
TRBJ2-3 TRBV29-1 CSVPPTGSTDTQYF